This TCR beta chain was captured in a study of shared clonotypes between healthy human individuals. Study at large: A donor's plate count was three for CD4 naive and three for CD4 memory; CD8 naive had two and CD8 memory one. Study-wide results and caveats: In several donors, around 5% of naive CD4 clonotypes appeared in common.

Produced via immunoSEQ multiplex PCR; TCRdb's table is partial and in-frame only. This sample has about 180,000 clones, with roughly 93% found just once. About this clone: As yet, its antigen is unknown.

The CDR3 loop spans 11 amino acids. Germline V gives CDR1 SNHLY, CDR2 FYNNEI. The V gene lost 3 bases and the J gene lost 12 bases, with 11 bases spanning the gap. The V and J genes are TRBV2 and TRBJ1-1; D unresolved. The TCR originated in a woman in her twenties or thirties in good health. Input material: naive CD4+ T cells sorted from blood. Described subset: CD45RA+ positively selected. The CDR3 here is CASSETWVPFF. In nucleotides, the CDR3 is TGTGCCAGCAGTGAGACTTGGGTCCCTTTCTTT. The full variable domain, with the rest looked up from reference TRBV2 and TRBJ1-1, is EPEVTQTPSHQVTQMGQEVILRCVPISNHLYFYWYRQILGQKVEFLVSFYNNEISEKSEIFDDQFSVERPDGSNFTLKIRSTKLEDSAMYFCASSETWVPFFGQGTRLTVV.